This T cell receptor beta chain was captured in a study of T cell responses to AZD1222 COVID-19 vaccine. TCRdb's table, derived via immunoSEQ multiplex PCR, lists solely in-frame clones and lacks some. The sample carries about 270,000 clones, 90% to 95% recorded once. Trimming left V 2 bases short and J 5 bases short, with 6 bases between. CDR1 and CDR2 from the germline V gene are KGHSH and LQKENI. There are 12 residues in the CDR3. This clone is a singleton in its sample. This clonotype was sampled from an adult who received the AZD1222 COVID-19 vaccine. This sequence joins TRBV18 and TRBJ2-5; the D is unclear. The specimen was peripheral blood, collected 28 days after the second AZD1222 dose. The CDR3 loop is CASSPRHETQYF. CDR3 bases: TGTGCCAGCTCACCAAGGCATGAGACCCAGTACTTC.